This T cell receptor beta chain appears in the sequencing data of a study of shared clonotypes between healthy human individuals. From germline, CDR1 is SSHAT and CDR2 FNYEAQ (reference sequence). The CDR3 is made up of 13 amino acids. For genomic DNA, unsorted samples relied on about 90 million PBMCs. At the deep level, the assay was run. Splitting of each subset's genomic DNA was done evenly across several immunoSEQ plates. Replicate PCRs run on unsorted PBMC used approximately 300 ng DNA, which was about 30,000 T cell genomes. Sequencing was performed with immunoSEQ multiplex PCR; in TCRdb, only in-frame clones are kept and a portion is missing. Of 450,000 to 500,000 clones listed, around 80% were seen once; the top ten hold about 12%. Of note for this clone: An end of the junction differs from the germline gene, which may be a read error.

The sample consisted of PBMCs. This TCR derives from a woman aged 40-49 years in good health. Some clones in this sample may be carry-over from other donors' samples. The V and J genes are TRBV7-7 and TRBJ2-5; D gene unclear. For the CDR3, the DNA is TGTGCTAGCAGCCCCCAGCTAGGGGAGACCCAGTACTTC. It yields the protein CASSPQLGETQYF.